Each of the 26 T cell receptor beta chains below was sequenced from the same sample in a study of post-analysis software for immune sequencing data (dated by TCRdb to 2013 to 2016). Points the paper makes about the study in general: Significantly higher frequencies in patients than in controls were found for roughly 5 TRBV segments, including TRBV5-6, TRBV5-1 and TRBV20-1.

For these TCRs, the target antigens are not known. Libraries were prepared through PCR. The sequencing machine was an Illumina HiSeq 2500. Unique molecular identifiers were incorporated into TCR beta cDNA libraries to reduce PCR and sequencing biases. In-frame beta chains were kept once TCRdb had trimmed the public reads at Q25 with fastp and called clones with MiXCR. Each CDR3 protein gets just one entry, which takes the most common genes and DNA from the rows behind it. The sample records 150,000 to 200,000 distinct CDR3 sequences, around 28% of which are singletons. Together, the top ten hold over 1.2% of the sample. Sequencing input: blood. These receptors all come from a girl between 10 and 17 years old with multiple sclerosis.

This clonotype was seen more than once but under ten times. Here the CDR3 DNA reads TGTGCCAGCAGCCGCCTACTCAGAAAGGGGTCAGATACGCAGTATTTT. Encoded protein: CASSRLLRKGSDTQYF. This sequence joins TRBV11-2 and TRBJ2-3, with a possible D match to TRBD1 (5 bases). Germline values: CDR1 SGHAT, CDR2 FQNNGV. The germline V and J ends were trimmed by 5 bases and 4 bases, with 19 bases remaining between them. The CDR3 has 16 amino acids.

This clonotype was observed at least ten times. This chain uses TRBV7-8 with TRBJ2-7, with 10 positions matching TRBD2. Losses at the gene ends were 4 bases for V and 2 bases for J; bases not matched to a gene: 5. Germline V lookup: CDR1 SGHVS, CDR2 FQNEAQ. The CDR3 is made up of 15 amino acids. The CDR3 loop is CASSSTAGGAYEQYF. Here the CDR3 DNA reads TGTGCCAGCAGCTCCACAGCGGGAGGGGCCTACGAGCAGTACTTC.

On this clonotype itself: One junction end does not reproduce the germline sequence, and a read error may be involved. DNA for the CDR3: TGCAGTGCTAGTGATAGCGGATCCGATCTTTTCTACGAGCGGTACTTC. Residues: CSASDSGSDLFYERYF. The chain carries TRBV20-1 and TRBJ2-7, with a weak D call TRBD2 (6 bases). CDR1 and CDR2 (germline): DFQATT, SNEGSKA (reference sequence). CDR3 length: 16 residues.

This clonotype appeared many times. This chain connects TRBV5-1 to TRBJ2-7; D ambiguous. There are 13 residues in the CDR3. V was trimmed by 6 bases and J by 5 bases, leaving 15 bases between them. The germline V gene has CDR1 SGHRS and CDR2 YFSETQ. CDR3 sequence: CASTRDNGHEQYF. The CDR3 bases are TGCGCCAGCACCAGAGACAACGGCCACGAGCAGTACTTC.

This clonotype was found many times. This chain links TRBV28 with TRBJ2-7; D might be TRBD2 (6 bases). Trimming cost V 5 bases and J 6 bases, with 20 bases left between them. CDR3 length: 15 residues. Germline CDR1 is MDHEN and CDR2 is SYDVKM. CDR3 protein: CASSGVAGRPLEQYF. The CDR3 coding sequence is TGTGCCAGCAGTGGGGTGGCGGGAAGGCCCCTCGAGCAGTACTTC. Drawing the rest from reference TRBV28 and TRBJ2-7, the complete variable domain is DVKVTQSSRYLVKRTGEKVFLECVQDMDHENMFWYRQDPGLGLRLIYFSYDVKMKEKGDIPEGYSVSREKKERFSLILESASTNQTSMYLCASSGVAGRPLEQYFGPGTRLTVT.

The chain employs TRBV3-1 and TRBJ2-7; no clear D. The CDR3 runs to 15 residues. V shed 0 bases and J shed 4 bases, with 13 bases lying between them. The germline gives CDR1 LGHDT, CDR2 YNNKEL (reference sequence). Written as DNA, the CDR3 is TGTGCCAGCAGCCAAGATTACGCTCAGGAGTACGAGCAGTACTTC. It specifies CASSQDYAQEYEQYF.

V and J are TRBV7-2 and TRBJ2-5; D gene uncertain. The assigned J gene may be wrong: the sequence end matches TRBJ2-7 better. Per germline, CDR1 SGHTA and CDR2 FQGNSA. The CDR3 loop spans 18 amino acids. The CDR3 spells CASSPTLISSESPREQYF. The CDR3 DNA reads TGTGCCAGCAGCCCCACTCTAATCTCCTCGGAATCTCCCCGCGAGCAGTACTTC.

J is TRBJ1-1 and V is TRBV6-1; the D gene is possibly TRBD1 (5 bases). In germline, CDR1 is MNHNS, CDR2 SASEGT. The CDR3 extends over 14 amino acids. Trimming removed 3 bases at V and 1 base at J, with 9 bases between. The CDR3 DNA follows: TGTGCCAGCAGTGATTGGCAGGGGAACACTGAAGCTTTCTTT. Residues: CASSDWQGNTEAFF.

The V gene is TRBV10-3, the J gene TRBJ1-1; D not certain. Trimming left V 8 bases short and J 6 bases short, with 19 bases between. The CDR3 sequence is 14 residues long. The germline CDR1 and CDR2 sequences are ENHRY and SYGVKD. The CDR3 DNA reads as TGTGCCATCCGTACTGGTGAAAGGATTCCTGAAGCTTTCTTT. It encodes CAIRTGERIPEAFF.

Note on this clonotype: One end of the junction fails to match germline, which may point to a read error. The chain links TRBV6-5 to TRBJ1-4, with 8 bases matching TRBD1. Germline CDR1 reads MNHEY; CDR2 reads SVGAGI. The CDR3 is 14 amino acids. The CDR3 is CGSKSGTGYEKLFF. In nucleotides, the CDR3 is TGTGGCAGCAAGTCCGGGACAGGATACGAAAAACTGTTTTTT.

The table lists this clonotype with many counts. The chain couples TRBV10-3 to TRBJ2-1; 11 nucleotides match TRBD2. From germline, CDR1 is ENHRY and CDR2 SYGVKD. Trimming removed 2 bases from V and 3 bases from J; junction bases left unmatched: 9. The CDR3 has 18 residues. DNA of the CDR3: TGTGCCATCAGTGAGAATCCCCGGACTAGCGGGTACTACAATGAGCAGTTCTTC. Protein product: CAISENPRTSGYYNEQFF.

The rearrangement joins TRBV29-1 to TRBJ2-7; maybe TRBD2 (6 bases). CDR3 size: 13 residues. The V end lost 4 bases, the J end lost 6 bases, and 16 bases lay between the germline ends. The germline V gene encodes CDR1 SQVTM and CDR2 ANQGSEA. The CDR3 region is CSVAGGTSVEQYF. CDR3 bases: TGCAGCGTTGCGGGCGGGACCAGCGTCGAGCAGTACTTC.

This clonotype has just a few counts. The rearrangement joins TRBV20-1 to TRBJ2-7; 10 bases match TRBD2. V dropped 3 bases and J dropped 6; count of bases not matched to a gene: 11. Germline loops: CDR1 DFQATT, CDR2 SNEGSKA (reference sequence). The CDR3 length is 15 residues. CDR3 loop: CSASSKSGRAFEQYF. As DNA, the CDR3 is TGCAGTGCTAGCTCGAAGAGCGGGAGGGCCTTCGAGCAGTACTTC.

This clonotype was recorded at least ten times. Here the CDR3 reads CSAETTSGSTDTQYF. In DNA, the CDR3 is TGCAGTGCTGAGACGACTAGCGGGAGCACAGATACGCAGTATTTT. The chain couples TRBV20-1 to TRBJ2-3, with 10 positions matching TRBD2. From germline, CDR1 is DFQATT and CDR2 SNEGSKA (reference sequence). CDR3 length equals 15 residues. J was trimmed by 0 bases and V by 5 bases; bases with no gene match: 5.

Regarding this clonotype: This clone may be a read error of a much larger clone one base away. The chain links TRBV6-5 to TRBJ2-5; D remains ambiguous. This CDR3 contains 14 residues. The V end lost 6 bases, the J end lost 13 bases, and 24 bases lay between the germline ends. Germline-derived CDR1 and CDR2 are MNHEY and SVGAGI. CDR3 sequence: CASRAARPSYERYF. The CDR3, as DNA: TGTGCCAGCAGGGCTGCTAGGCCCTCCTACGAGCGGTACTTC.

In the case of this clonotype: A read error is possible here, since a much larger clone lies one base away. The V and J genes are TRBV20-1 and TRBJ2-1; no reliable D call. The assigned J gene may be wrong: the sequence end matches TRBJ2-7 better. Germline assignment: CDR1 DFQATT and CDR2 SNEGSKA (reference sequence). The length of the CDR3 is 15 residues. The CDR3 here is CSAELPFDSYNEQYF. DNA of the CDR3: TGCAGTGCGGAGCTCCCCTTCGACTCCTACAATGAGCAGTACTTC.

Concerning this clonotype: Sequence at one end of the junction differs from germline and may be a read error. This chain links TRBV18 with TRBJ1-1; D may be TRBD1 (6 bases). Germline CDR1 is KGHSH and CDR2 is LQKENI. The CDR3 is 14 amino acids. CDR3 sequence (DNA): TGTACCAGCTCACAGGGAGGGGTCCCAACTGAAGCTTTCTTT. Its translation is CTSSQGGVPTEAFF.

The chain employs TRBV6-1 and TRBJ1-2, with 9 bases that match TRBD1. Germline-derived CDR1 and CDR2 are MNHNS and SASEGT. V was clipped by 2 bases and J by 5 bases; unmatched bases: 9. The CDR3 runs to 16 residues. CDR3 in amino acids: CASSEMGTGRRYGYTF. The CDR3 DNA reads as TGTGCCAGCAGTGAAATGGGGACAGGGAGGAGATATGGCTACACCTTC.

In this sample, this clonotype turned up a few times. V usage is TRBV6-2 or TRBV6-3 and J usage is TRBJ2-3; TRBD1 or TRBD2 may be the D gene (5 bases each). This CDR3 is 16 amino acids long. V shed 0 bases and J shed 2 bases, with 12 bases lying between them. Germline CDR1 is MNHEY and CDR2 is SVGEGT. CDR3 region: CASSYSGDGFTDTQYF. CDR3 bases: TGTGCCAGCAGTTACTCGGGGGACGGCTTCACAGATACGCAGTATTTT.

This clonotype showed up just a few times. The rearrangement joins TRBV20-1 to TRBJ1-3; perhaps TRBD1 as D (5 bases). With 5 bases removed from V and 5 bases from J, the gap between germline ends came to 13 bases. CDR1 is DFQATT and CDR2 is SNEGSKA in the germline V gene (reference sequence). This CDR3 has 13 residues. The CDR3, as DNA: TGCAGTGCTCCTGAGACAGTTCGAAACACCATATATTTT. Its protein product is CSAPETVRNTIYF.

This chain joins TRBV7-9 and TRBJ1-4; the D is unclear. Germline assignment: CDR1 SEHNR and CDR2 FQNEAQ (reference sequence). Trimming stripped 3 bases from V and 0 bases from J, with 5 bases between. This CDR3 has 14 amino acids. The CDR3 reads CASSLISTNEKLFF. The CDR3, as DNA: TGTGCCAGCAGCTTGATTTCAACTAATGAAAAACTGTTTTTT.

Ten or more counts support this clonotype. V gene TRBV7-9 combines with J gene TRBJ2-5; tentatively, D is TRBD1 (6 bases). There are 14 residues in the CDR3. Germline V lookup: CDR1 SEHNR, CDR2 FQNEAQ (reference sequence). V was cut by 5 bases and J by 5 bases, with 15 bases left in between. CDR3 loop: CASSHTGFGETQYF. CDR3 bases: TGTGCCAGCAGCCATACAGGGTTCGGCGAGACCCAGTACTTC.

With respect to this clonotype: A junction end diverges from the germline sequence, so it may reflect a read error. V usage is TRBV12-3 or TRBV12-4 and J usage is TRBJ2-3, with D possibly called TRBD1 or TRBD2 (5 bases each). CDR3 length: 15 residues. In nucleotides, the CDR3 is TGTGCCAGCAGTTTAACCGGGACGATACCAGATGCGCAGTATTTT. Amino acids: CASSLTGTIPDAQYF.

On this clonotype: A much larger clone differs from this one at a single base, so this may be a read error. The rearrangement links TRBV4-1 to TRBJ2-5, with TRBD2 identical over 10 bases. The J call may be in error: the DNA end matches TRBJ2-7 better. The CDR3 totals 16 residues. The germline CDR1 and CDR2 sequences are MGHRA and YSYEKL. In DNA, the CDR3 is TGCGCCAGCAGCCTTATTTGGGCTAGCGGGAGCTACGAGCAGTACTTC. Translation gives CASSLIWASGSYEQYF.

A word on this clonotype: A read error may explain this, as a much larger clone is one base away. This chain links TRBV10-3 with TRBJ2-1; 9 positions match TRBD2. CDR3 length equals 15 residues. CDR1 ENHRY and CDR2 SYGVKD come from the germline V gene. V was clipped by 0 bases and J by 6 bases; unmatched bases: 3. CDR3 DNA: TGTGCCATCAGTGAGTCTAGCGGGAGAGGCAATGAGCAGTTCTTC. Translated: CAISESSGRGNEQFF.

This clonotype was observed at least ten times. The gene calls are TRBV12-3 or TRBV12-4 and TRBJ1-2; D call uncertain. This CDR3 spans 12 amino acids. V lost 3 bases and J lost 3, with 5 bases in between. The CDR3 nucleotides are TGTGCCAGCAGTTTGGGCCACTATGGCTACACCTTC. As protein: CASSLGHYGYTF.